The source of this T cell receptor (beta chain) is a study of blood T cell repertoires in COVID-19. Study as a whole: Samples of COVID-19 (acute and convalescent) were obtained from the United States, Italy and Spain.

The table came from immunoSEQ multiplex PCR; TCRdb's copy has only in-frame clones and leaves some out. This repertoire shows around 200,000 clones, around 84% found once; its top ten account for under 15%. After removal of 1 base from V and 4 bases from J, the junction contained 7 bases not matched to a gene. Germline assignment: CDR1 SGHNT and CDR2 YENEEA. The CDR3 has 15 residues. This chain connects TRBV11-3 to TRBJ2-7; 7 bases are shared with TRBD2. The sample comprised peripheral blood. This clonotype originated in a man aged 25-45 years with active or convalescent COVID-19. The CDR3 coding sequence is TGTGCCAGCAGCTTAGTGAATCGGGGGGTTTACGAGCAGTACTTC. Translating it yields CASSLVNRGVYEQYF.